The clone carrying this T cell receptor beta chain was counted many times. What it binds is not known. This record comes from a study of T-cell memory formation after mild COVID-19. Broader study findings: Shrinking CD4+ clones resided mostly in CM and EM, and CD8+ ones in EMRA. Pre-infection memory showed some responding clones, and this suggested that cross-reactive memory joined.

Trimming left V 3 bases short and J 3 bases short, with 6 bases between. CDR1 SEHNR and CDR2 FQNEAQ come from the germline V gene (reference sequence). The CDR3 length is 14 residues. The 5'RACE method, run with constant-segment primers, produced TCR alpha and TCR beta cDNA libraries (carrying sample barcodes and UMIs). Each CDR3 protein is one row after TCRdb ran MiXCR on the 5' RACE reads. The data show 300,000 to 400,000 distinct CDR3 sequences, under 15% seen once. The chain recombines TRBV7-9 with TRBJ1-6, with a possible D match to TRBD1 (6 bases). The sample was PBMCs or a T cell subset sorted from them (not recorded which). This TCR was sampled from a man younger than 30 who had mild COVID-19 (a few samples of this study predate the infection). Cell type and time point are not known. The CDR3 DNA reads as TGTGCCAGCAGCTTGGGACACTATAATTCACCCCTCCACTTT. Residues: CASSLGHYNSPLHF. Full variable domain (outside the CDR3, taken from reference TRBV7-9 and TRBJ1-6): DTGVSQNPRHKITKRGQNVTFRCDPISEHNRLYWYRQTLGQGPEFLTYFQNEAQLEKSRLLSDRFSAERPKGSFSTLEIQRTEQGDSAMYLCASSLGHYNSPLHFGNGTRLTVT.